The source of this T cell receptor (beta chain) is a study of immune evolution from preneoplasia to lung adenocarcinoma. Resections took place in Japan or China from the mid-2010s to the late 2010s. The J segment lost 6 bases and the V segment lost 4 bases, leaving 5 bases of the junction unmatched. CDR1 SGHDT and CDR2 YYEEEE come from the germline V gene. The CDR3 spans 14 residues. Here immunoSEQ multiplex PCR was the method, and the copy in TCRdb shows in-frame clones only, minus some. Counted here are more than 6,000 clones, 76% occurring once; the ten biggest clones make up roughly 12%. Notes on this clone: What it binds is unknown.

Study-level results: KRAS-mutant nodules had the highest T cell clonality. Normal lung had the highest top T cell clone frequencies. Clonality was highest in normal lung, lower in later-stage lesions apparently.

The V call is TRBV5-6, the J call TRBJ2-3; TRBD2 aligns across 10 bases. The receptor was isolated from a person in their 70s with lung adenocarcinoma. The sequencing sample was made of FFPE minimally invasive lung adenocarcinoma tissue. CDR3 amino acids: CASSEGLATDTQYF. The CDR3 DNA sequence: TGTGCCAGCAGCGAGGGACTAGCGACCGATACGCAGTATTTT.